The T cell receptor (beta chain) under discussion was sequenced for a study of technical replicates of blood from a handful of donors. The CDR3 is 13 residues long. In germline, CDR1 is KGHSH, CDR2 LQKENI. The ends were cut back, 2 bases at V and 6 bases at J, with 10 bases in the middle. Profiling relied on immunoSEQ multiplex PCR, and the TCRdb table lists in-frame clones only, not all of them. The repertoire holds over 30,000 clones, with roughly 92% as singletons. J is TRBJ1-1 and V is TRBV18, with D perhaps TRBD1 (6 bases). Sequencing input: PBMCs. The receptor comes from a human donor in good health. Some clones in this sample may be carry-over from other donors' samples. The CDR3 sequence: CASSPTRGAEAFF. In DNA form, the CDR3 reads TGTGCCAGCTCACCAACCAGGGGCGCTGAAGCTTTCTTT.